The 29 T cell receptor beta chains reported below all come from one sample, sequenced in a study of T cells after yellow fever vaccination (dated by TCRdb to between 2018 and 2021). Reading the label with the study, this specimen's treatment or condition is: live attenuated yellow fever vaccine strain. Library method: 5' RACE. Sequencing was performed on an Illumina NovaSeq 6000. TCRdb applied fastp at Q25 and MiXCR to the public reads, then kept only in-frame beta chains. Identical CDR3 proteins give one entry, which carries the most common genes and DNA. In all, the sample holds about 320,000 distinct CDR3 sequences, and 3.5% to 4.5% of those were seen once. The ten top clones hold approximately 19% of the sample. This specimen consisted of PBMCs, obtained 15 days after the yellow fever booster vaccination. These receptors all stem from a man between 18 and 35 years old who received the YFV17D yellow fever vaccine.

This clonotype was observed a few times. This chain connects TRBV20-1 to TRBJ2-2; 7 bases match TRBD2. Germline CDR1 DFQATT, CDR2 SNEGSKA (reference sequence). The CDR3 spans 17 residues. V shed 3 bases, J shed 2 bases, and the junction held 12 bases outside the gene matches. CDR3 sequence: CSASPGRGTLNTGELFF. CDR3 nucleotide sequence: TGCAGTGCTAGCCCGGGGCGGGGGACCCTTAACACCGGGGAGCTGTTTTTT.

The V gene is TRBV7-3, the J gene TRBJ2-6, with D hard to call. The germline V gene has CDR1 SGHTA and CDR2 FQGTGA. This CDR3 has 13 amino acids. The V end lost 6 bases, the J end lost 1 base, and 4 bases lay between the germline ends. The CDR3 here is CASSHSGANVLTF. CDR3 nucleotides: TGTGCCAGCAGTCATTCTGGGGCCAACGTCCTGACTTTC.

This clonotype was seen at least ten times. The DNA of the CDR3 is TGTGCCAGCAGCTCAGAAGTGAGTAGCAATCAGCCCCAGCATTTT. It translates to CASSSEVSSNQPQHF. The chain has TRBV7-9 and TRBJ1-5; the D is unclear. CDR1 is SEHNR and CDR2 is FQNEAQ in the germline V gene (reference sequence). Trimming stripped 4 bases from V and 0 bases from J, with 10 bases between. This CDR3 spans 15 amino acids.

This clonotype has ten or more counts. V usage is TRBV7-2 and J usage is TRBJ2-4, with 9 bases lining up with TRBD1. V shed 3 bases and J 3 bases; nucleotides not matched to a gene: 9. The V gene's germline CDR1 is SGHTA and CDR2 FQGNSA. The CDR3 totals 17 residues. CDR3 loop: CASSFGTGTGGKNIQYF. CDR3 nucleotides: TGTGCCAGCAGCTTTGGGACAGGGACTGGTGGCAAAAACATTCAGTACTTC.

This clonotype was seen many times. This chain uses TRBV9 with TRBJ1-2, with 7 bases fitting TRBD1. The V and J ends lost 4 bases and 4 bases, in that order; junction bases with no gene match: 13. This CDR3 has 16 residues. Germline V gene data show CDR1 as SGDLS and CDR2 as YYNGEE. The chain's CDR3 is CASSLNRGPFGYGYTF. The CDR3 DNA follows: TGTGCCAGCAGCCTCAACAGGGGTCCCTTTGGCTATGGCTACACCTTC.

CDR3 loop: CASSLDRGAAEAFF. The CDR3 coding sequence is TGTGCCAGCTCCCTGGACAGGGGAGCGGCTGAAGCTTTCTTT. V usage is TRBV18 and J usage is TRBJ1-1, with 9 bases identical to TRBD1. Germline-derived CDR1 and CDR2 are KGHSH and LQKENI. The CDR3 contains 14 residues. Trimming took 6 bases from V and 6 from J; bases not matched to a gene: 8.

This clonotype was observed at least ten times. This CDR3 reads CASSLVAGGYNEQFF. In DNA form, the CDR3 reads TGTGCCAGCAGCTTAGTTGCGGGGGGCTACAATGAGCAGTTCTTC. V gene TRBV7-8 combines with J gene TRBJ2-1; TRBD2 aligns across 8 bases. Unmatched junction bases numbered 2, after V lost 1 base and J lost 3 bases. Germline values: CDR1 SGHVS, CDR2 FQNEAQ. The CDR3 is 15 residues long.

The J gene is TRBJ2-3, the V gene TRBV9, with TRBD1 matching 7 bases. Germline CDR1 reads SGDLS; CDR2 reads YYNGEE. The junction had 6 bases not matched to a gene; V was cut back by 4 bases and J by 4 bases. The CDR3 totals 14 residues. CDR3: CASSHSGGSDTQYF. The CDR3 region has the DNA TGTGCCAGCAGCCACTCAGGGGGTTCAGATACGCAGTATTTT.

This clonotype has ten or more counts. The J gene is TRBJ1-1, the V gene TRBV7-2; 9 bases are a match to TRBD1. From germline, CDR1 is SGHTA and CDR2 FQGNSA. This CDR3 is 12 amino acids long. The V segment lost 8 bases and the J segment 8 bases; nucleotides outside the gene matches: 6. The CDR3 coding sequence is TGTGCCAGCGGCCGGGACAGGGAGGAAGCTTTCTTT. This encodes CASGRDREEAFF.

The rearrangement uses TRBV2 and TRBJ2-1, with D possibly being TRBD1 or TRBD2 (6 bases each). This CDR3 is 15 amino acids long. The germline V gene has CDR1 SNHLY and CDR2 FYNNEI. The V end lost 4 bases, the J end lost 4 bases, and 14 bases lay between the germline ends. In DNA, the CDR3 is TGTGCCAGCAGTGCGGCGACGGGGGCATACAATGAGCAGTTCTTC. It specifies CASSAATGAYNEQFF.

The genes are TRBV5-5 and TRBJ2-7; D possibly matches TRBD1 or TRBD2 (5 bases each). The CDR3 sequence is 12 residues long. The germline CDR1 and CDR2 sequences are SGHKS and YYEKEE (reference sequence). V was shortened by 4 bases and J by 6 bases, with 11 bases between the two germline ends. The CDR3 region is CASSLWDGEQYV. The CDR3 DNA reads TGTGCCAGCAGCCTCTGGGACGGCGAGCAGTACGTC.

V is TRBV6-5 and J is TRBJ2-3, with 9 bases matching TRBD1. The germline CDR1 and CDR2 sequences are MNHEY and SVGAGI. V shed 7 bases and J 5 bases; nucleotides not matched to a gene: 10. The CDR3 covers 15 residues. CDR3 residues: CASKTPGQGKDTQYF. The CDR3 DNA reads as TGTGCCAGCAAAACCCCGGGACAGGGAAAAGATACGCAGTATTTT.

In its sample, this clonotype was seen a few times. The chain uses TRBV4-1 and TRBJ2-5; TRBD2 matches 12 bases. With 0 bases clipped from V and 5 bases from J, the junction kept 7 bases outside the gene matches. Per germline, CDR1 MGHRA and CDR2 YSYEKL. The CDR3 consists of 17 residues. The CDR3: CASSQDPSGGAGETQYF. CDR3 DNA: TGCGCCAGCAGCCAAGATCCTAGCGGGGGGGCAGGGGAGACCCAGTACTTC.

This clonotype was counted many times. This chain links TRBV11-2 with TRBJ2-5; 9 bases agree with TRBD2. V gave up 5 bases and J gave up 5 bases; unmatched junction bases: 9. CDR1 and CDR2 (germline): SGHAT, FQNNGV. The CDR3 is made up of 15 amino acids. In DNA form, the CDR3 reads TGTGCCAGCAGCGCGTCCCAGCGGGGGGACGAGACCCAGTACTTC. Encoded protein: CASSASQRGDETQYF.

This clonotype was counted at least ten times. For the CDR3, the DNA is TGCGCCAGCAGCTTTGGACAGCACTACGAGCAGTACTTC. Its translation is CASSFGQHYEQYF. The chain uses TRBV5-1 and TRBJ2-7; tentatively, D is TRBD1 (6 bases). Between the trimmed V and J ends, which lost 2 bases and 3 bases, there was a span of 9 bases. This CDR3 comprises 13 residues. CDR1 is SGHRS and CDR2 is YFSETQ in the germline V gene.

Many counts were recorded for this clonotype. The rearrangement joins TRBV5-1 to TRBJ2-7; a weak D match, TRBD2 (7 bases). The length of the CDR3 is 14 residues. V dropped 7 bases and J dropped 7 bases, with 21 bases sitting between them. Germline V gives CDR1 SGHRS, CDR2 YFSETQ. This CDR3 is CASQQRVQGGEQYF. Written as DNA, the CDR3 is TGCGCCAGCCAACAAAGAGTACAGGGAGGGGAGCAGTACTTC. Together with reference TRBV5-1 and TRBJ2-7, the CDR3 gives the full variable domain: KAGVTQTPRYLIKTRGQQVTLSCSPISGHRSVSWYQQTPGQGLQFLFEYFSETQRNKGNFPGRFSGRQFSNSRSEMNVSTLELGDSALYLCASQQRVQGGEQYFGPGTRLTVT.

This clonotype was recorded a few times. The chain recombines TRBV5-1 with TRBJ2-7; D may match TRBD1 or TRBD2 (5 bases each). Trimming took off 5 bases at V and 0 bases at J, with 21 bases between the two ends. Germline values: CDR1 SGHRS, CDR2 YFSETQ. The CDR3 has 17 residues. The CDR3 protein is CASSQRTGGDASYEQYF. CDR3 in DNA: TGCGCCAGCAGTCAACGAACAGGTGGGGACGCCTCCTACGAGCAGTACTTC.

The chain couples TRBV3-2 to TRBJ1-1; no check of the table's D call, TRBD1, against the DNA was made. TRBV3-2 is flagged as a pseudogene. This CDR3 spans 13 amino acids. In nucleotides, the CDR3 is TGTGCCAGCAGCCAGCCGGGGAACACTGAAGCTTTCTTT. Protein sequence: CASSQPGNTEAFF.

V usage is TRBV5-1 and J usage is TRBJ2-7; D is undetermined. CDR3 length equals 13 residues. V gave up 2 bases and J gave up 2 bases, with 8 bases separating them. The germline CDR1 and CDR2 sequences are SGHRS and YFSETQ. The CDR3 coding sequence is TGCGCCAGCAGCTTCCGCAGCGCCTACGAGCAGTACTTC. Translation: CASSFRSAYEQYF.

The table lists this clonotype with a few counts. The J gene is TRBJ1-5, the V gene TRBV12-3 or TRBV12-4; D is perhaps TRBD1 (5 bases). The CDR3 is 16 amino acids. The germline V and J ends were trimmed by 1 base and 7 bases, with 17 bases remaining between them. CDR3 in amino acids: CASSLGWSGTGQPQHF. The CDR3 coding sequence is TGTGCCAGCAGTTTAGGATGGTCGGGGACTGGGCAGCCCCAGCATTTT.

This clonotype was found a few times. This sequence joins TRBV10-3 and TRBJ2-3; D may be TRBD2 (5 bases). From germline, CDR1 is ENHRY and CDR2 SYGVKD. This CDR3 is 13 amino acids long. Trimming pared 7 bases from V and 0 bases from J, leaving 8 bases between. CDR3 amino acids: CAITGGSTDTQYF. The DNA for the CDR3 is TGTGCCATCACTGGAGGAAGCACAGATACGCAGTATTTT.

This clonotype was counted a few times. The CDR3: CASSQRLAGGPGDTQYF. The CDR3, as DNA: TGTGCCAGCAGCCAGAGACTAGCGGGGGGGCCGGGGGATACGCAGTATTTT. The chain employs TRBV7-2 and TRBJ2-3; 14 bases align to TRBD2. The CDR3 spans 17 residues. Germline V CDR1 and CDR2: SGHTA, FQGNSA. The J segment lost 6 bases and the V segment lost 5 bases, leaving 10 bases of the junction unmatched. The full variable domain, with the rest looked up from reference TRBV7-2 and TRBJ2-3, is GAGVSQSPSNKVTEKGKDVELRCDPISGHTALYWYRQSLGQGLEFLIYFQGNSAPDKSGLPSDRFSAERTGGSVSTLTIQRTQQEDSAVYLCASSQRLAGGPGDTQYFGPGTRLTVL.

This clonotype was counted ten times or more. V is TRBV12-3 or TRBV12-4 and J is TRBJ2-4; D is uncertain. V shed 1 base and J shed 0 bases, with 19 bases lying between them. The CDR3 is made up of 19 amino acids. The CDR3 reads CASSLGPPRSARAKNIQYF. For the CDR3, the DNA is TGTGCCAGCAGTTTAGGTCCACCGCGTTCCGCCCGAGCCAAAAACATTCAGTACTTC.

This clonotype has at least ten counts. The CDR3 DNA is TGTGCCAGCAGTTTGACTAGCTCTGCAGATACGCAGTATTTT. It is translated as CASSLTSSADTQYF. V usage is TRBV12-3 or TRBV12-4 and J usage is TRBJ2-3, with 7 bases aligning to TRBD2. The length of the CDR3 is 14 residues. Trimming removed 3 bases from V and 4 bases from J; junction bases left unmatched: 4.

This clonotype was seen only a few times. The chain combines TRBV6-5 with TRBJ2-7; D gene unclear. V lost 4 bases and J 1 base, leaving 14 bases between the germline ends. This CDR3 comprises 15 residues. CDR1 and CDR2 from the germline V gene are MNHEY and SVGAGI. CDR3 residues: CASSSYDRGSYEQYF. The CDR3 DNA follows: TGTGCCAGCAGTTCCTATGACCGCGGTTCCTACGAGCAGTACTTC.

This clonotype was counted many times. CDR3 sequence reads: CASRQGTVAKNIQYF. The CDR3 DNA is TGTGCCAGCAGACAGGGGACAGTAGCCAAAAACATTCAGTACTTC. The chain employs TRBV2 and TRBJ2-4; 7 nucleotides align to TRBD1. Germline V gives CDR1 SNHLY, CDR2 FYNNEI. This CDR3 is 15 amino acids long. The ends lost 6 bases at V and 0 bases at J; junction bases unmatched: 5.

The chain has TRBV18 and TRBJ1-6; a possible D gene is TRBD1 (5 bases). CDR1 is KGHSH and CDR2 is LQKENI in the germline V gene. Trimming cost V 3 bases and J 8 bases, with 11 bases left between them. The CDR3 covers 14 residues. This CDR3 is CASSPRDSDSPLHF. The CDR3 DNA sequence: TGTGCCAGCTCACCCAGGGATTCCGATTCACCCCTCCACTTT. Combining the CDR3 with reference TRBV18 and TRBJ1-6 gives the whole variable domain NAGVMQNPRHLVRRRGQEARLRCSPMKGHSHVYWYRQLPEEGLKFMVYLQKENIIDESGMPKERFSAEFPKEGPSILRIQQVVRGDSAAYFCASSPRDSDSPLHFGNGTRLTVT.

This clonotype was counted between two and nine times. This chain joins TRBV5-4 and TRBJ2-2; D tentatively reads TRBD1 or TRBD2 (5 bases each). Trimming stripped 4 bases from V and 7 bases from J, with 17 bases between. CDR3 length equals 15 residues. Germline CDR1 SGHNT, CDR2 YYREEE (reference sequence). CDR3: CASSLPGTLGGELFF. In DNA form, the CDR3 reads TGTGCCAGCAGCCTGCCCGGGACCCTCGGCGGGGAGCTGTTTTTT.

This clonotype appeared many times. This chain uses TRBV7-2 with TRBJ1-2; no reliable D call. Germline lookup yields CDR1 SGHTA and CDR2 FQGNSA. The length of the CDR3 is 16 residues. Trimming cost V 1 base and J 5 bases, with 17 bases left between them. In DNA form, the CDR3 reads TGTGCCAGCAGCTTAGGGGTCAGGCGAGCCGGTTATGGCTACACCTTC. The encoded protein is CASSLGVRRAGYGYTF.